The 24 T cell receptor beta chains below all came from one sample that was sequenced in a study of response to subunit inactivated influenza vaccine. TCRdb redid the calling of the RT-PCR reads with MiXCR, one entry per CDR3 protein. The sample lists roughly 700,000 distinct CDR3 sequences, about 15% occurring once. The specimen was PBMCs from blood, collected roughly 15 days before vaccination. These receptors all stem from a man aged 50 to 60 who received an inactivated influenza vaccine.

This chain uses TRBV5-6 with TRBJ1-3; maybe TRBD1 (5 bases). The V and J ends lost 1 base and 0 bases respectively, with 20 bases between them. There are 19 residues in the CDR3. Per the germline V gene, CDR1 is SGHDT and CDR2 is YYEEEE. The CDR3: CASSLSFQGVRVSGNTIYF. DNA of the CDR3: TGTGCCAGCAGCTTGTCTTTTCAGGGTGTCAGGGTCTCTGGAAACACCATATATTTT.

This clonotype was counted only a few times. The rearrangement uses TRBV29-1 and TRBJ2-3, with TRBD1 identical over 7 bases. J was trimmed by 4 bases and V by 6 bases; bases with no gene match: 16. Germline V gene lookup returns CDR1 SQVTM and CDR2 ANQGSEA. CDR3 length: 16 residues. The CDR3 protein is CSVPKAGGARADTQYF. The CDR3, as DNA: TGCAGCGTACCCAAAGCAGGGGGTGCGAGGGCAGATACGCAGTATTTT.

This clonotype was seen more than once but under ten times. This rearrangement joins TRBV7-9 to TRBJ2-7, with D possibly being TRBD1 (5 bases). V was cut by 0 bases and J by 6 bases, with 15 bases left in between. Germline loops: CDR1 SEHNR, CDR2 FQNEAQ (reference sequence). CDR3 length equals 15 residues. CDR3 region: CASSLASIGVGEQYF. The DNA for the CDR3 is TGTGCCAGCAGCTTAGCGAGTATAGGGGTCGGCGAGCAGTACTTC.

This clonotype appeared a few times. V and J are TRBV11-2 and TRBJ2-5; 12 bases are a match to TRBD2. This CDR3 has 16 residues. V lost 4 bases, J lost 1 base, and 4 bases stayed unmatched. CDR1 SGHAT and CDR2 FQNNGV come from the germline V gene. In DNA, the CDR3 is TGTGCCAGCAGCTCAAGACTAGCGGGGGTCCAAGAGACCCAGTACTTC. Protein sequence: CASSSRLAGVQETQYF.

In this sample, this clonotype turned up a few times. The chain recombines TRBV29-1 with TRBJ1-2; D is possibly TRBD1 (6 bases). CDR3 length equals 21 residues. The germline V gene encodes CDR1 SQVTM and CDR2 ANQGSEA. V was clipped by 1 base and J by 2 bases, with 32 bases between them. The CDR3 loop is CSVEAEGSGGRGKQNNYGYTF. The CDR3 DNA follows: TGCAGCGTTGAAGCCGAGGGTTCCGGGGGCAGGGGTAAACAGAACAACTATGGCTACACCTTC.

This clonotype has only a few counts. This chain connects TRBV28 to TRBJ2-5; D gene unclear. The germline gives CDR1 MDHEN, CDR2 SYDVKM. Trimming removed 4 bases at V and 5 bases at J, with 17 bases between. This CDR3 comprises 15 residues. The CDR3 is CASSSTTYRAETQYF. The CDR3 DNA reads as TGTGCCAGCAGTTCGACAACGTATAGAGCGGAGACCCAGTACTTC.

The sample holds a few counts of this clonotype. The CDR3 region has the DNA TGTGCCAGCAGCTCTCGGACAGGGGTCGCCTACAATGAGCAGTTCTTC. Its translation: CASSSRTGVAYNEQFF. The genes are TRBV11-2 and TRBJ2-1, with 9 bases lining up with TRBD1. J gave up 2 bases and V 4 bases, and 6 bases lay outside the gene matches. Germline V gives CDR1 SGHAT, CDR2 FQNNGV. There are 16 residues in the CDR3.

The CDR3 loop reads CASSLKGRELGLSFF. The DNA of the CDR3 is TGTGCCAGCAGCTTAAAAGGGCGAGAGCTAGGGTTATCGTTCTTC. The V gene is TRBV7-2, the J gene TRBJ2-1; D gene uncertain. Deletions cut 2 bases from V and 15 bases from J, with 23 bases between. The germline gives CDR1 SGHTA, CDR2 FQGNSA. CDR3 length: 15 amino acids.

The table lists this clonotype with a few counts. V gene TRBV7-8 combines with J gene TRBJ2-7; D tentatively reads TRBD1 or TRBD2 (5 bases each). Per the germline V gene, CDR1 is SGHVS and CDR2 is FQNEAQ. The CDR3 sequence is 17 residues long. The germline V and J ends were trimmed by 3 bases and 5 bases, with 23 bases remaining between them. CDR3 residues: CASSLRLRGPSRNEQYF. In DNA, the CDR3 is TGTGCCAGCAGCTTGCGCCTCCGGGGCCCATCAAGGAACGAGCAGTACTTC.

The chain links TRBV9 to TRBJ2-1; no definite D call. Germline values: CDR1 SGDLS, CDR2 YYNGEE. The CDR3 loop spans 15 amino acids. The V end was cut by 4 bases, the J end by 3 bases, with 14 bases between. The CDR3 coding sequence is TGTGCCAGCAGCCCCGACCCGTCTTTCTACAATGAGCAGTTCTTC. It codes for CASSPDPSFYNEQFF.

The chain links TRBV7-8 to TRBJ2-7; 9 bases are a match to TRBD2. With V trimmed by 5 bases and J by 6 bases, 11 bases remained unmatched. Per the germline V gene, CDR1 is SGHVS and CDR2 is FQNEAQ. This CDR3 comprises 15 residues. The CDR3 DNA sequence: TGTGCCAGCAGCCCGCGAGCTAGCGGGATTCTCGAGCAGTACTTC. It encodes CASSPRASGILEQYF.

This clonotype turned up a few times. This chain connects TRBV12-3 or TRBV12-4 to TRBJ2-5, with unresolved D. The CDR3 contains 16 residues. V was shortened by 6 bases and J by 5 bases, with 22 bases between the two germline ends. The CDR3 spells CASSRDSTTVRETQYF. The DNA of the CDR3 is TGTGCCAGCAGCCGAGATAGCACGACGGTCCGGGAGACCCAGTACTTC.

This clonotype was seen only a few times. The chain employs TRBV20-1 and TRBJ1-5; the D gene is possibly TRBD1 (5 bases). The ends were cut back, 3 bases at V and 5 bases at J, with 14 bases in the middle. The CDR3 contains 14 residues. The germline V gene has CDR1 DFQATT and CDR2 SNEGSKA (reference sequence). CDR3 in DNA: TGCAGTGCTAGTCGGGACGGTCAATATCAGCCCCAGCATTTT. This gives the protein CSASRDGQYQPQHF.

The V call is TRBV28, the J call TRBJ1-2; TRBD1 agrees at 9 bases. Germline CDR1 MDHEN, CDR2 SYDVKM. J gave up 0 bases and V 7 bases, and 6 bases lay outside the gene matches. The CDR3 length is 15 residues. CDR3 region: CASISWDRANYGYTF. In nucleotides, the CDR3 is TGTGCCAGCATTTCTTGGGACAGGGCTAACTATGGCTACACCTTC.

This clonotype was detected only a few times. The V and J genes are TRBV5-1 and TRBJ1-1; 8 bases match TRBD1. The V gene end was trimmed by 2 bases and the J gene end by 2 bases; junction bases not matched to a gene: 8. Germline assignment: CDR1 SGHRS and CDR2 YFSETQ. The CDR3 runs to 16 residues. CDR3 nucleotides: TGCGCCAGCAGCTTCTCCGGGACAGGTGTTAACACTGAAGCTTTCTTT. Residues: CASSFSGTGVNTEAFF.

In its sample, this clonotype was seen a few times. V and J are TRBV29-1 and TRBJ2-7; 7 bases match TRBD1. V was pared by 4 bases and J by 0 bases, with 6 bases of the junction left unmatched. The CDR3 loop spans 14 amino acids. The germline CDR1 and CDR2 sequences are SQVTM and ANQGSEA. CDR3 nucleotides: TGCAGCGTTGTAACAGGGGATTCCTCCTACGAGCAGTACTTC. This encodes CSVVTGDSSYEQYF.

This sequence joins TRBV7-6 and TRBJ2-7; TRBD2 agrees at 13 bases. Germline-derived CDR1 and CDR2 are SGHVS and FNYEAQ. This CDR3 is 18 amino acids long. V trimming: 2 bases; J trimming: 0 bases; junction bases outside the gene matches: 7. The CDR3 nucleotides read TGTGCCAGCAGCTTAAAGGGGACTAGCGGGGTAAGCTCCTACGAGCAGTACTTC. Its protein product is CASSLKGTSGVSSYEQYF.

The CDR3 spells CSARDLGGTGEKLFF. CDR3 nucleotides: TGCAGTGCTAGAGATCTGGGGGGAACAGGTGAAAAACTGTTTTTT. This chain links TRBV20-1 with TRBJ1-4; tentatively, D is TRBD1 (5 bases). The CDR3 length is 15 residues. V was trimmed by 0 bases and J by 7 bases, leaving 15 bases between them. CDR1 and CDR2 from the germline V gene are DFQATT and SNEGSKA (reference sequence).

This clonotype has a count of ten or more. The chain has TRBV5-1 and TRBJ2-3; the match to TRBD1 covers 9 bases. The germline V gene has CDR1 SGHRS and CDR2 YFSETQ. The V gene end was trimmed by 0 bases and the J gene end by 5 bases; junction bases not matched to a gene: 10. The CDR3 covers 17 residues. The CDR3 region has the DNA TGCGCCAGCAGCTTGGCCGGGACAGGGAACACACTAGATACGCAGTATTTT. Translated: CASSLAGTGNTLDTQYF.

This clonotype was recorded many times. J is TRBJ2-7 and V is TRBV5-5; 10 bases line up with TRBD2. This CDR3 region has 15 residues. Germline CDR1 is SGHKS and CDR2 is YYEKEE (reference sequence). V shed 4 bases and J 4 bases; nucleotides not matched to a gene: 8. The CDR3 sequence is CASSGPHSGRYEQYF. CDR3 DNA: TGTGCCAGCAGCGGGCCCCATAGCGGGAGGTACGAGCAGTACTTC.

The CDR3 DNA reads TGTGCCACCAGTCTAGCTAACACCGGGGAGCTGTTTTTT. It translates to CATSLANTGELFF. V gene TRBV24-1 combines with J gene TRBJ2-2; D possibly corresponds to TRBD2 (5 bases). Germline V CDR1 and CDR2: KGHDR, SFDVKD. V was shortened by 6 bases and J by 2 bases, with 6 bases between the two germline ends. This CDR3 has 13 amino acids.

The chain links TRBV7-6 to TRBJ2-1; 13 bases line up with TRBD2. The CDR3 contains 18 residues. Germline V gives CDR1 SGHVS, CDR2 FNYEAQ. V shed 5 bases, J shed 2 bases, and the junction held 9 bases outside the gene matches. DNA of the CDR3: TGTGCCAGCAGCAAAGGGACTAGCGGGAAATCGGCCTACAATGAGCAGTTCTTC. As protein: CASSKGTSGKSAYNEQFF.

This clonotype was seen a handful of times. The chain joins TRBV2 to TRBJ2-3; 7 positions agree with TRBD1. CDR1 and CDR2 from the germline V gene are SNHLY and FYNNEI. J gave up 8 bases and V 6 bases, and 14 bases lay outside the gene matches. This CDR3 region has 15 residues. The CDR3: CASSSTGIPGGTQYF. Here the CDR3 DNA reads TGTGCCAGCAGCTCGACAGGGATCCCCGGCGGTACGCAGTATTTT.

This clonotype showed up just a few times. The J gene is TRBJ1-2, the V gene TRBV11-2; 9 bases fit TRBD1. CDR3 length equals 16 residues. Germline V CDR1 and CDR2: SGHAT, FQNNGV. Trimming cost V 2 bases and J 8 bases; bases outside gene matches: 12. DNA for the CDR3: TGTGCCAGCAGCTTATCCGGGACAGGGTTCGTCGGAGGCTACACCTTC. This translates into CASSLSGTGFVGGYTF.